These 8 T cell receptor beta chains were sequenced from one sample in a study of shared T cell receptors in the human thymus. Some clones are missing from TCRdb's copy, which holds only in-frame ones; the method was immunoSEQ multiplex PCR. The sample holds under 850,000 clones, 70% to 90% seen once. The same specimen was also included in a second study, on human thymus T cells.

The sequenced material came from thymocytes. These receptors all stem from a boy in the first two years of life with a congenital heart defect.

Comment on this clone: The same CDR3 can be traced to other DNA sequences in this sample. This chain connects TRBV7-2 to TRBJ2-5; no definite D call. The CDR3 runs to 11 residues. The V end was cut by 4 bases, the J end by 4 bases, with 4 bases between. Germline values: CDR1 SGHTA, CDR2 FQGNSA. The CDR3 sequence is CASSSRETQYF. CDR3 coding DNA: TGTGCCAGCAGCTCTAGAGAGACCCAGTACTTC.

The chain links TRBV5-6 to TRBJ1-3; tentatively, D is TRBD1 (5 bases). This CDR3 is built from 16 residues. Between the trimmed V and J ends, which lost 3 bases and 0 bases, there was a span of 13 bases. Germline V gives CDR1 SGHDT, CDR2 YYEEEE. In nucleotides, the CDR3 is TGTGCCAGCAGCTGGGGGGGTAGGACCTCTGGAAACACCATATATTTT. Translating gives CASSWGGRTSGNTIYF.

V is TRBV14 and J is TRBJ2-1, with 16 positions matching TRBD2. The CDR3 spans 17 residues. The ends lost 8 bases at V and 4 bases at J; junction bases unmatched: 8. In germline, CDR1 is SGHDN, CDR2 FVKESK. The CDR3 reads CASEGTSGREGYNEQFF. In DNA form, the CDR3 reads TGTGCCAGCGAAGGGACTAGCGGGAGGGAAGGATACAATGAGCAGTTCTTC.

About this clone: The same CDR3 can be traced to other DNA sequences in this sample. This chain connects TRBV5-1 to TRBJ2-7; tentative D call: TRBD1 (6 bases). The germline V gene encodes CDR1 SGHRS and CDR2 YFSETQ. Deletions cut 2 bases from V and 3 bases from J, with 6 bases between. CDR3 size: 12 residues. The CDR3 is CASSLQGYEQYF. CDR3 nucleotides: TGCGCCAGCAGCTTACAGGGCTACGAGCAGTACTTC.

The V and J genes are TRBV5-4 and TRBJ2-1; TRBD2 aligns across 12 bases. V dropped 0 bases and J dropped 7; count of bases not matched to a gene: 8. Germline CDR1 SGHNT, CDR2 YYREEE (reference sequence). This CDR3 is 17 amino acids long. CDR3 coding DNA: TGTGCCAGCAGCTTGGTCGGTATCACTAGCGGGGGGAATGAGCAGTTCTTC. Protein sequence: CASSLVGITSGGNEQFF.

This chain links TRBV18 with TRBJ2-7; TRBD2 might be the D (5 bases). The CDR3 sequence is 16 residues long. Trimming removed 3 bases at V and 4 bases at J, with 19 bases between. In germline, CDR1 is KGHSH, CDR2 LQKENI. The chain's CDR3 is CASSPGEGARKYEQYF. The DNA for the CDR3 is TGTGCCAGCTCACCCGGAGAGGGCGCCAGGAAATACGAGCAGTACTTC.

The CDR3: CASSPETSGRAGDTQYF. The CDR3 DNA reads as TGTGCCAGCAGCCCGGAGACTAGCGGGAGGGCCGGAGATACGCAGTATTTT. This sequence joins TRBV7-2 and TRBJ2-3; TRBD2 matches at 14 bases. J lost 5 bases, V lost 5 bases, and 9 bases had no gene match. Germline V gene sequence: CDR1 SGHTA, CDR2 FQGNSA. The CDR3 totals 17 residues.

The genes are TRBV7-6 and TRBJ2-1; 9 nucleotides align to TRBD2. The CDR3 runs 16 residues. CDR1 and CDR2 (germline): SGHVS, FNYEAQ. After removal of 2 bases from V and 6 bases from J, the junction contained 8 bases not matched to a gene. The CDR3 sequence is CASSLPGLAVFNEQFF. The DNA of the CDR3 is TGTGCCAGCAGCTTACCGGGACTAGCCGTTTTCAATGAGCAGTTCTTC.